This T cell receptor beta chain was sequenced during a study of T cell responses to AZD1222 COVID-19 vaccine. Study findings and constraints: Among AZD1222 vaccinees, only six or seven were seropositive at baseline. Donors, mostly white British, included more females; clonal diversity was possibly underestimated.

Profiled with immunoSEQ multiplex PCR; TCRdb holds only in-frame clones, not every one. The repertoire consists of under 200,000 clones, with over 75% occurring once and the leading ten covering approximately 1.4%. This clone was picked up one time. Its antigen remains unknown. This CDR3 is also generated by other DNA sequences in the sample. The specimen comprised peripheral blood, sampled on day 0 of AZD1222 vaccination. The clonotype comes from an adult in good health.

The CDR3 is CASSPENYGYTF. In DNA, the CDR3 is TGTGCCAGCTCACCTGAGAACTATGGCTACACCTTC. V and J are TRBV18 and TRBJ1-2; D not certain. CDR1 is KGHSH and CDR2 is LQKENI in the germline V gene. This CDR3 has 12 residues. V lost 3 bases and J lost 2, with 4 bases in between.